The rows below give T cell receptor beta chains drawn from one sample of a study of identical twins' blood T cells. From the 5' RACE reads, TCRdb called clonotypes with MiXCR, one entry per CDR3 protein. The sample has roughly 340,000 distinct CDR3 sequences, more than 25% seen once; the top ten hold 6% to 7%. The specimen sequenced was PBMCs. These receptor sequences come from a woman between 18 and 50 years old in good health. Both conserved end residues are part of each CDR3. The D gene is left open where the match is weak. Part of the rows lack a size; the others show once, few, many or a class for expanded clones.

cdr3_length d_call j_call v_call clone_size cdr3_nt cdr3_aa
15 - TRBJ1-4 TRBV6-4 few TGTGCCAGCAGTGACCCCCCCCGAGGGGTTGAAAAACTGTTTTTT CASSDPPRGVEKLFF
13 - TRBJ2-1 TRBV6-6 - TGTGCCAGCAGTTACTTGCTAGACAATGAGCAGTTCTTC CASSYLLDNEQFF
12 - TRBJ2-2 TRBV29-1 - TGCAGCGTTGAGGGCTTTTCCGGGGAGCTGTTTTTT CSVEGFSGELFF
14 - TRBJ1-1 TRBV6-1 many TGTGCCAGCAGTGAAGTTCGGGGGACCGTTGAAGCTTTCTTT CASSEVRGTVEAFF
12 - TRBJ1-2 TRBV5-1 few TGCGCCAGCAGCGAAGGGGTCCATGGCTACACCTTC CASSEGVHGYTF
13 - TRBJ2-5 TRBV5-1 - TGCGCCAGCAGCTTGGCCAGTCGGGAGACCCAGTACTTC CASSLASRETQYF
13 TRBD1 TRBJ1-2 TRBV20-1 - TGCAGTGCTAGAGATGCAGACAGGGAAGGCTACACCTTC CSARDADREGYTF
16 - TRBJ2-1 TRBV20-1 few TGCAGTGCTAGAGGCGTACTACAAACACCCTACAATGAGCAGTTCTTC CSARGVLQTPYNEQFF
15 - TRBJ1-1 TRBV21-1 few TGTGCCAGCAGCAAAGGACAGGGGGGAGACACTGAAGCTTTCTTT CASSKGQGGDTEAFF
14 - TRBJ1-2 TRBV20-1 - TGCAGTGCTAGAGGCAGGGGACGGAACTATGGCTACACCTTC CSARGRGRNYGYTF
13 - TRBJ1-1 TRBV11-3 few TGTGCCAGCAGCTTAGGGGGTCGAAAGGGAGCTTTCTTT CASSLGGRKGAFF
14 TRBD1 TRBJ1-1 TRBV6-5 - TGTGCCAGCAGTTACAGGACAGGGGCTTTCTCGGCTTTCTTT CASSYRTGAFSAFF
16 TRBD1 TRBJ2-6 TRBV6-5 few TGTGACAGCAGTTACTCAGGGGGCTCTGGGGCCAACGTCCTGATTTTC CDSSYSGGSGANVLIF
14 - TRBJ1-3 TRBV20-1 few TGCAGTGCTAGAGATGATAGGGTTGGAAACACCATATATTTT CSARDDRVGNTIYF
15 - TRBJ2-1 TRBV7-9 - TGTGCCAGCAGCCTATGGACAGACACTTTTAATGAGCAGTTCTTC CASSLWTDTFNEQFF
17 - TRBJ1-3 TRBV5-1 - TGCGCCAGCAGCTCGACGGCAGGGAAGCTCTCTGGAAACACCATATATTTT CASSSTAGKLSGNTIYF
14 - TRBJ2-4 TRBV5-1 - TGCGCCAGCAGTTTTGGAACGGCCAAAAACATTCAGTACTTC CASSFGTAKNIQYF
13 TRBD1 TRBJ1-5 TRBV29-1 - TGTGGTCGACAGGGATCCCCGAGTCTGCCCCAGCATTTT CGRQGSPSLPQHF
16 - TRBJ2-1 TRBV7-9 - TGTGCCAGCAGCTTAACGTTTAGCGGACCCTACAATGAGCAGTTCTTC CASSLTFSGPYNEQFF
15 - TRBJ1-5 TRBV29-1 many TGCAGCGTCACCGTCGGGGCGGGGTTGAATCAGCCCCAGCATTTT CSVTVGAGLNQPQHF
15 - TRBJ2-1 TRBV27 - TGTGCCAGCAGTTTGGGTTCAGGGGCGGGGAATGAGCAGTTCTTC CASSLGSGAGNEQFF
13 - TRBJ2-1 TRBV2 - TGTGCCAGCATGTACTCCCTCCCCAATGAGCAGTTCTTC CASMYSLPNEQFF
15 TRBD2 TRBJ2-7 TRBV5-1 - TGCGCCAGCAGCTTGGGACTAGCGGGTTTCTACGAGCAGTACTTC CASSLGLAGFYEQYF
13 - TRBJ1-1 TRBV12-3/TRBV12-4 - TGTGCCAGCATCCCATGGACGGGCACTGAAGCTTTCTTT CASIPWTGTEAFF
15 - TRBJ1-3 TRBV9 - TGTGCCAGCAGCGTAGGGGGGGTGACGGGAGCCACCATATATTTT CASSVGGVTGATIYF
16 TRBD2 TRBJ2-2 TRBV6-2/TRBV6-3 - TGTGCCAGCAGTAAACCAACTAGCGGGAGACCCGGGGAGCTGTTTTTT CASSKPTSGRPGELFF
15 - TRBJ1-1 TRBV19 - TGTGCCAGTAGCCTCCTCTATCAGGGAAACACTGAAGCTTTCTTT CASSLLYQGNTEAFF
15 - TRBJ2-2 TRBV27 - TGTGCCAGCAGTTATACGACCCGTCTGGGCGGGGAGCTGTTTTTT CASSYTTRLGGELFF
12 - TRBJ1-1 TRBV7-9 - TGTGCCAGCAGCTCGACAGAGATTGAAGCTTTCTTT CASSSTEIEAFF
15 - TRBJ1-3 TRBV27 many TGTGCCAGCAGTTTTCGCGGGGGGGCTGGAAACACCATATATTTT CASSFRGGAGNTIYF
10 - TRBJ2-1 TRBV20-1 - TGTAGTGCTAGAGATAACATGCAGTTCTTC CSARDNMQFF
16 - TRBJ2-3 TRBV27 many TGTGCCAGCAGTTTTTTGACGGTTCGGTCCACAGATACGCAGTATTTT CASSFLTVRSTDTQYF
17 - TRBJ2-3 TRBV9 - TGTGCAAGCAGCGTCACACCCCTCGGACTAAAAACAGATACGCAGTATTTT CASSVTPLGLKTDTQYF
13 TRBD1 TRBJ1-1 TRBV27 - TGTGCCAGCAGCCGACAGGGAAAAACTGAAGCTTTCTTT CASSRQGKTEAFF
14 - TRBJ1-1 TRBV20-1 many TGCAGCGGGTACGTGGGGCACATGAACACTGAAGCTTTCTTT CSGYVGHMNTEAFF
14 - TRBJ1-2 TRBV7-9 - TGTGCCAGCAGCTTCGATGGGGGCAGCTATGGCTACACCTTC CASSFDGGSYGYTF
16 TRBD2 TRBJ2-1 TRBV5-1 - TGCGCCAGCAGCTTGTATAGCGGGAGGGCCACGGATGAGCAGTTCTTC CASSLYSGRATDEQFF
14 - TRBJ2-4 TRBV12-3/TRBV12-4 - TGTGCCAGCAGTTTAAGGGGCGCGGCGAACATTCAGTACTTC CASSLRGAANIQYF
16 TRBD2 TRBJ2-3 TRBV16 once TGTGCCAGCAGCTACCCGACTAGCTGGAGTACAGATACGCAGTATTTT CASSYPTSWSTDTQYF
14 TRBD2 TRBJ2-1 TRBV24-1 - TGTGCCACCAGTGAATCGGGAGGGAACAATGAGCAGTTCTTC CATSESGGNNEQFF
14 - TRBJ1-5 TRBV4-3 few TGCGCCAGCAGCCAAGATGGGCGCTGGGAGCCCCAGCATTTT CASSQDGRWEPQHF
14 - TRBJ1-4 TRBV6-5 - TGTGCCAGCAGTTCATCAGGGCCGAATGAAAAACTGTTTTTT CASSSSGPNEKLFF
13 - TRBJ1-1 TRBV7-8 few TGTGCCAGCAGCCAACCCCCCTACACTGAAGCTTTCTTT CASSQPPYTEAFF
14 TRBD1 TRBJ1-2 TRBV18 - TGTGCCAGCTCACTGGGGACAGATAACTATGGCTACACCTTC CASSLGTDNYGYTF
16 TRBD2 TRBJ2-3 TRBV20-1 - TGCAGTGCTAGGGCTCTAGCGGGGGGGCCGGTAGATACGCAGTATTTT CSARALAGGPVDTQYF
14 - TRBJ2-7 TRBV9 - TGTGCCAGCAGCGCCATCGGGATTTCCTACGAGCAGTACTTC CASSAIGISYEQYF
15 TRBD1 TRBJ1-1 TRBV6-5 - TGTGCCAGCAGATTTAAGACAGGGGGTCTTCTCGAAGCTTTCTTT CASRFKTGGLLEAFF
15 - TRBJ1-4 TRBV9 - TGTGCCAGCAGCGTAGGTTCCCACCGGAATGAAAAACTGTTTTTT CASSVGSHRNEKLFF
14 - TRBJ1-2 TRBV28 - TGTGCCAGCAGTTTATCCGGCAGGGTCAACGGCTACACCTTC CASSLSGRVNGYTF
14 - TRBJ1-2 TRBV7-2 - TGTGCCAGCAGCGCGACCGGGGGAGGCTATGGCTACACCTTC CASSATGGGYGYTF
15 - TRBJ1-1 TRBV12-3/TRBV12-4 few TGTGCCAGTATATCCCTCGGAGGCAAGTCGGCTGAAGCTTTCTTT CASISLGGKSAEAFF
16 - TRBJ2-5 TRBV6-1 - TGTGCCAGCAGTGAAGAGTGGGGGGCATTCCAAGAGACCCAGTACTTC CASSEEWGAFQETQYF
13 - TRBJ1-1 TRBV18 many TGTGCCAGCTCACAACCGGGCCCCCGAGAGGCTTTCTTT CASSQPGPREAFF
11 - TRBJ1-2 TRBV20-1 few TGCAGTGCTTTAGGGACCTATGGCTACACCTTC CSALGTYGYTF